This TCR beta chain was sequenced during a study of T cell changes during pregnancy in multiple sclerosis. TCRdb's table, derived via immunoSEQ multiplex PCR, lists solely in-frame clones and lacks some. The data contain around 50,000 clones, 91% of them singletons. Germline lookup yields CDR1 MNHGY and CDR2 SVAAGI. The CDR3 extends over 13 amino acids. Between the trimmed V and J ends, which lost 4 bases and 10 bases, there was a span of 14 bases. Material: peripheral blood, obtained after pregnancy. The receptor was isolated from a female donor in good health, enrolled as a control in a pregnancy study. J is TRBJ2-1 and V is TRBV6-9; possibly TRBD2 for D (6 bases). The CDR3 region is CASSSGATREQFF. The CDR3 coding sequence is TGTGCCAGCAGTTCGGGAGCGACCAGAGAGCAGTTCTTC.